One and the same sample provided the 29 T cell receptor beta chains below, sequenced in a study of read filtering for tumor transcriptome and immune sequencing. From about 400 ng of RNA, a library with molecular barcoded alpha/delta and beta/gamma adaptors was made. TCRdb reanalysed the reads using MiXCR and keeps one entry per CDR3 protein. This table has 46,000 or so distinct CDR3 sequences, approximately 18% appearing once. The sample comprised a population of CD138-negative cells sorted from bone marrow. These receptor sequences come from a donor at least 40 years old with multiple myeloma.

This clonotype was detected ten times or more. V usage is TRBV29-1 and J usage is TRBJ1-1; no firm D call. CDR3 length: 12 residues. Trimming pared 3 bases from V and 6 bases from J, leaving 11 bases between. Germline CDR1 reads SQVTM; CDR2 reads ANQGSEA. The CDR3: CSVDATGAEAFF. DNA of the CDR3: TGCAGCGTTGATGCGACCGGCGCTGAAGCTTTCTTT.

This clonotype appeared once. A much larger clone differs by one base, so this may be a read error. The genes are TRBV4-1 and TRBJ1-1; 10 bases are shared with TRBD1. The CDR3 sequence is 13 residues long. Germline V gives CDR1 MGHRA, CDR2 YSYEKL. J gave up 8 bases and V 2 bases, and 2 bases lay outside the gene matches. For the CDR3, the DNA is TGCGCCAGCAGCCAACAGGGACAGGGGGAAGCTTTCTTT. Translation gives CASSQQGQGEAFF.

This clonotype appeared many times. V usage is TRBV12-5 and J usage is TRBJ1-5, with D uncertain. This CDR3 comprises 15 residues. The germline V gene encodes CDR1 LGHNT and CDR2 FRNRAP. V lost 7 bases to trimming and J lost 0 bases, with 13 bases between them. CDR3 bases: TGTGCTAGTGCCCATGGTGCATATAGCAATCAGCCCCAGCATTTT. Its translation is CASAHGAYSNQPQHF.

This clonotype occurred many times. V and J are TRBV12-3 or TRBV12-4 and TRBJ2-5; 13 bases align to TRBD2. The CDR3 length is 22 residues. J gave up 4 bases and V 4 bases, and 24 bases lay outside the gene matches. The CDR3 here is CASSYLDRLRLAGGPIGETQYF. DNA for the CDR3: TGTGCCAGCAGTTACCTGGACAGGCTACGACTAGCGGGAGGCCCTATAGGAGAGACCCAGTACTTC.

CDR3 sequence (DNA): TGCAGCGTTGAACGGAACTCTGGAAACACCATATATTTT. Protein product: CSVERNSGNTIYF. The chain carries TRBV29-1 and TRBJ1-3; D not certain. The germline V gene encodes CDR1 SQVTM and CDR2 ANQGSEA. There are 13 residues in the CDR3. Deletions cut 2 bases from V and 0 bases from J, with 5 bases between.

This clonotype was recorded only once. This chain joins TRBV10-3 and TRBJ2-5; possible D gene TRBD1, 5 bases. CDR1 ENHRY and CDR2 SYGVKD come from the germline V gene. The CDR3 covers 16 residues. Trimming took 0 bases from V and 4 from J, leaving 15 bases between them. The CDR3 is CAISESGAVKRETQYF. The CDR3 DNA sequence: TGTGCCATCAGTGAGTCTGGGGCAGTGAAGCGAGAGACCCAGTACTTC.

This clonotype was counted many times. The genes are TRBV10-2 and TRBJ2-7; D possibly corresponds to TRBD2 (6 bases). Trimming removed 8 bases from V and 4 bases from J, with 15 bases in between. Germline V gene lookup returns CDR1 WSHSY and CDR2 SAAADI. This CDR3 comprises 13 residues. CDR3 sequence: CASRDSATYEQYF. In DNA, the CDR3 is TGCGCCAGCCGGGACTCGGCAACATACGAGCAGTACTTC.

Remarks on this clonotype: One base away lies a much larger clone, so this may be a sequencing read error. The conserved closing phenylalanine or tryptophan is absent in this CDR3, likely reflecting a read error. The rearrangement joins TRBV3-1 to TRBJ2-3, with a tentative D call TRBD2 (6 bases). The CDR3 extends over 12 amino acids. Germline CDR1 reads LGHDT; CDR2 reads YNNKEL (reference sequence). The germline V and J ends were trimmed by 8 bases and 5 bases, with 11 bases remaining between them. CDR3 nucleotides: TGTGCCAGCCGTGGGGGAGGAGATACGCAGTATCTT. It translates to CASRGGGDTQYL.

This clonotype was counted a single time. Relative to the germline gene, one junction end is altered; a read error may explain this. CDR3 protein: CSWSKTEETQYF. CDR3 DNA: TGTTCCTGGAGTAAAACGGAAGAGACCCAGTACTTC. The chain carries TRBV30 and TRBJ2-5; D not certain. The CDR3 sequence is 12 residues long. The germline gives CDR1 GTSNPN, CDR2 SVGIG (reference sequence). Variable domain in full (rest from reference TRBV30 and TRBJ2-5): SQTIHQWPATLVQPVGSPLSLECTVEGTSNPNLYWYRQAAGRGLQLLFYSVGIGQISSEVPQNLSASRPQDRQFILSSKKLLLSDSGFYLCSWSKTEETQYFGPGTRLLVL.

This clonotype was counted ten times or more. V usage is TRBV6-5 and J usage is TRBJ2-7; D call uncertain. Trimming took 5 bases from V and 2 from J, leaving 13 bases between them. Looked up from germline, CDR1 is MNHEY and CDR2 is SVGAGI. CDR3 length equals 14 residues. In nucleotides, the CDR3 is TGTGCCAGCAGTCTCCACTCAGGCACCTACGAGCAGTACTTC. Residues: CASSLHSGTYEQYF.

This clonotype has a count of ten or more. The chain is built from TRBV28 and TRBJ2-1; no clear D. The germline V gene has CDR1 MDHEN and CDR2 SYDVKM. With 5 bases removed from V and 4 bases from J, the gap between germline ends came to 18 bases. The CDR3 runs 16 residues. The CDR3 reads CASSAPGRRYYNEQFF. DNA for the CDR3: TGTGCCAGCAGTGCCCCTGGACGGCGGTATTACAATGAGCAGTTCTTC.

The V and J genes are TRBV5-6 and TRBJ1-1; tentatively, D is TRBD1 (6 bases). This CDR3 contains 19 residues. Trimming pared 4 bases from V and 5 bases from J, leaving 30 bases between. Per germline, CDR1 SGHDT and CDR2 YYEEEE. The CDR3 region has the DNA TGTGCCAGCAGCGCGGATACGGGGGCGGTGGAGCCTTACGGGACTGAAGCTTTCTTT. Amino acids: CASSADTGAVEPYGTEAFF.

At least ten counts were recorded for this clonotype. The chain employs TRBV6-5 and TRBJ2-5, with D maybe TRBD2 (6 bases). Germline CDR1 is MNHEY and CDR2 is SVGAGI. Trimming pared 5 bases from V and 3 bases from J, leaving 10 bases between. CDR3 length: 13 residues. The CDR3 region is CASSPTREETQYF. DNA of the CDR3: TGTGCCAGCAGTCCGACTAGAGAAGAGACCCAGTACTTC.

On this clonotype: The junction departs from germline at one end; a sequencing error may be responsible. This chain connects TRBV9 to TRBJ2-2, with D perhaps being TRBD1 or TRBD2 (5 bases each). Germline CDR1 SGDLS, CDR2 YYNGEE. The CDR3 is made up of 14 amino acids. CDR3 sequence: CASPRQTNTGEQFF. The CDR3 coding sequence is TGTGCCAGCCCCCGACAGACCAACACCGGGGAGCAGTTTTTT.

This clonotype was seen repeatedly, ten times or more. This chain links TRBV6-6 with TRBJ2-6, with 9 positions matching TRBD1. This CDR3 has 16 residues. V dropped 4 bases and J dropped 4; count of bases not matched to a gene: 5. CDR1 and CDR2 from the germline V gene are MNHNY and SVGAGI (reference sequence). CDR3 sequence reads: CASSSNRGLGANVLTF. The CDR3 DNA sequence: TGTGCCAGCAGTTCCAACAGGGGGCTGGGGGCCAACGTCCTGACTTTC.

This clonotype was found many times. V usage is TRBV7-2 and J usage is TRBJ1-1; D not resolved. V was pared by 2 bases and J by 2 bases, with 12 bases between. Per the germline V gene, CDR1 is SGHTA and CDR2 is FQGNSA. CDR3 size: 15 residues. The CDR3 coding sequence is TGTGCCAGCAGCTTATCCGCCGCAGCTAACACTGAAGCTTTCTTT. Its translation: CASSLSAAANTEAFF.

As regards this clonotype: A single base separates this from a much larger clone, so it may be a read error. This rearrangement joins TRBV6-2 or TRBV6-3 to TRBJ2-1; 12 bases are a match to TRBD1. CDR3 length equals 19 residues. Unmatched junction bases numbered 10, after V lost 4 bases and J lost 0 bases. The V gene's germline CDR1 is MNHEY and CDR2 SVGEGT. CDR3: CASSCVGQGAESSYNEQFF. The CDR3 DNA sequence: TGTGCCAGCAGTTGCGTGGGACAGGGGGCTGAGAGCTCCTACAATGAGCAGTTCTTC.

This clonotype was recorded many times. The rearrangement uses TRBV24-1 and TRBJ2-3; D unclear. V was cut by 1 base and J by 8 bases, with 9 bases left in between. The germline CDR1 and CDR2 sequences are KGHDR and SFDVKD. The CDR3 is 13 residues long. CDR3 in DNA: TGTGCCACCAGTGATTTTGGTAAGGGTACGCAGTATTTT. Its protein product is CATSDFGKGTQYF.

As concerns this clonotype: At one of its ends the junction is not consistent with the germline gene, which may arise from a read error. The chain employs TRBV9 and TRBJ1-1; a weak D match, TRBD1 (6 bases). The CDR3 is 15 amino acids. Per the germline V gene, CDR1 is SGDLS and CDR2 is YYNGEE. The CDR3 spells CASGVGTGMNTEAFF. The DNA of the CDR3 is TGTGCCAGCGGCGTAGGAACAGGGATGAACACTGAAGCTTTCTTT.

This clonotype showed up just a few times. V usage is TRBV27 and J usage is TRBJ1-2; 9 bases align to TRBD1. The CDR3 has 13 amino acids. With V trimmed by 6 bases and J by 6 bases, 5 bases remained unmatched. The V gene's germline CDR1 is MNHEY and CDR2 SMNVEV (reference sequence). The CDR3 nucleotides are TGTGCCAGCAGGGTACAGGGGGCTAATGGCTACACCTTC. This sequence encodes CASRVQGANGYTF.

This clonotype has a count of ten or more. The V and J genes are TRBV12-3 or TRBV12-4 and TRBJ2-2; 9 nucleotides line up with TRBD1. The CDR3 contains 15 residues. The trim removed 5 bases at V and 6 bases at J, leaving 7 bases unmatched. The CDR3 sequence is CASSTGTGRAGELFF. CDR3 bases: TGTGCCAGCAGTACAGGGACAGGGAGGGCCGGGGAGCTGTTTTTT.

This clonotype was recorded at least ten times. The genes are TRBV12-3 or TRBV12-4 and TRBJ2-5; D gene unclear. V was cut by 4 bases and J by 3 bases, with 9 bases left in between. The CDR3 is made up of 13 amino acids. The CDR3 spells CASSWYTEETQYF. The CDR3 region has the DNA TGTGCCAGCAGTTGGTATACTGAAGAGACCCAGTACTTC.

This clonotype was detected only a few times. CDR3 region: CASSLALTFNEQFF. CDR3 nucleotide sequence: TGCGCCAGCAGCTTGGCCCTAACGTTCAATGAGCAGTTCTTC. The chain joins TRBV5-1 to TRBJ2-1; D unclear. This CDR3 comprises 14 residues. Germline values: CDR1 SGHRS, CDR2 YFSETQ. Trimming left V 0 bases short and J 6 bases short, with 10 bases between.

A word on this clonotype: This could be a read error, since a much larger clone is one nucleotide away. Given the absence of the conserved phenylalanine or tryptophan at the CDR3 end, a read error is likely. The chain employs TRBV27 and TRBJ2-3, with D tentatively TRBD2 (7 bases). The CDR3 contains 15 residues. Per the germline V gene, CDR1 is MNHEY and CDR2 is SMNVEV (reference sequence). V dropped 6 bases and J dropped 4 bases, with 17 bases sitting between them. As DNA, the CDR3 is TGTGCCAGCAGCCCCCGGGGGGCAGGCGCAGATACGCAGTATCTT. Amino acids: CASSPRGAGADTQYL.

Notes on this clonotype: This is likely an artifact of a read error, given a far larger clone one base away. The rearrangement joins TRBV6-6 to TRBJ2-3; D is undetermined. Trimming took off 2 bases at V and 4 bases at J, with 7 bases between the two ends. The CDR3 has 13 residues. The germline V gene encodes CDR1 MNHNY and CDR2 SVGAGI (reference sequence). The CDR3 here is CASSYTQPDTQYF. CDR3 coding DNA: TGTGCCAGCAGTTACACACAGCCAGATACGCAGTATTTT.

This clonotype was recorded many times. V gene TRBV7-9 combines with J gene TRBJ1-4; D remains unclear. Trimming shortened V by 5 bases and J by 1 base, and 11 bases separated the two germline ends. This CDR3 is 15 amino acids long. Germline lookup yields CDR1 SEHNR and CDR2 FQNEAQ (reference sequence). In DNA form, the CDR3 reads TGTGCCAGCAGCCCCCGCGGGGTAACTAATGAAAAACTGTTTTTT. Its translation is CASSPRGVTNEKLFF.

This clonotype came up many times. The chain combines TRBV9 with TRBJ2-3, with TRBD1 identical over 8 bases. Losses at the gene ends were 4 bases for V and 2 bases for J; bases not matched to a gene: 9. This CDR3 is built from 16 residues. The V gene's germline CDR1 is SGDLS and CDR2 YYNGEE. The CDR3 sequence is CASSTTGTGNTDTQYF. The CDR3 DNA reads as TGTGCCAGCAGCACAACTGGGACAGGAAACACAGATACGCAGTATTTT.

This clonotype was counted many times. The rearrangement uses TRBV19 and TRBJ2-7; 11 positions agree with TRBD1. This CDR3 comprises 20 residues. V was clipped by 5 bases and J by 4 bases; unmatched bases: 22. Germline values: CDR1 LNHDA, CDR2 SQIVND (reference sequence). CDR3 in amino acids: CASSPGTGGTFTRLRYEQYF. CDR3 nucleotide sequence: TGTGCCAGTAGTCCCGGGACAGGGGGTACCTTTACCCGGCTAAGATACGAGCAGTACTTC.

The rearrangement uses TRBV24-1 and TRBJ1-1; possible D gene TRBD1, 6 bases. The CDR3 covers 11 residues. The V and J ends lost 12 bases and 9 bases respectively, with 16 bases between them. CDR1 is KGHDR and CDR2 is SFDVKD in the germline V gene. The CDR3: CAAGGNFKAFF. Here the CDR3 DNA reads TGTGCCGCCGGGGGCAACTTTAAAGCTTTCTTT.